This entry lists 2 T cell receptor beta chains sequenced from one sample in a study of blood T cells in healthy people across ages. PCR was performed a second time for roughly 6 to 12 cycles using a sample-barcoded 5' primer and a J-beta primer mix. Each CDR3 protein gets one entry after TCRdb re-called the 5' RACE reads with MiXCR. Of about 1.4 million distinct CDR3 sequences in the sample, approximately 59% were seen once. The sequenced sample was blood. These receptors originate from a man aged 18 to 30 in good health.

This clonotype was seen more than once but under ten times. This chain connects TRBV29-1 to TRBJ2-1, with a possible D match to TRBD1 (5 bases). This CDR3 contains 13 residues. V lost 5 bases, J lost 6 bases, and 14 bases lay in between. Germline V lookup: CDR1 SQVTM, CDR2 ANQGSEA. CDR3 sequence reads: CSVRRELGNEQFF. The CDR3, as DNA: TGCAGCGTTCGCAGGGAATTGGGCAATGAGCAGTTCTTC.

The chain is built from TRBV20-1 and TRBJ2-1; D unclear. CDR3 size: 11 residues. Germline CDR1 reads DFQATT; CDR2 reads SNEGSKA (reference sequence). Trimming cost V 4 bases and J 8 bases, with 9 bases left between them. The CDR3 here is CSAIRNHEQFF. As DNA, the CDR3 is TGCAGTGCTATCAGAAACCATGAGCAGTTCTTC.